The sequence of this T cell receptor beta chain was determined in a study of cytomegalovirus exposure and HLA in healthy donors. Study-wide results and caveats: The study found most TCR sequences rare, yet found some public TCRs in many donors. Over 150 TCR beta chains were listed as cytomegalovirus-associated.

Concerning this clone itself: Its cognate antigen is unknown.

The assay was immunoSEQ multiplex PCR, and TCRdb's table has in-frame clones only and misses some. This repertoire shows about 250,000 clones, roughly 90% found once; its top ten account for more than 10%. The CDR3 totals 19 residues. Germline values: CDR1 MGHRA, CDR2 YSYEKL. J lost 7 bases, V lost 4 bases, and 24 bases had no gene match. This sequence was found in a man between 18 and 35 years old in good health and CMV-seropositive. The V gene is TRBV4-1, the J gene TRBJ2-7, with 8 bases that match TRBD1. The source material was PBMCs. CDR3 loop: CASSPLQAGGAGFSWEQYF. Written as DNA, the CDR3 is TGCGCCAGCAGCCCCCTCCAGGCAGGGGGCGCAGGGTTTTCCTGGGAGCAGTACTTC.